The rows below give T cell receptor beta chains drawn from one sample of a study of T cell responses to AZD1222 COVID-19 vaccine. Sequenced by immunoSEQ multiplex PCR; TCRdb stores in-frame clones only, minus some. Found here are some 140,000 clones, over 85% of them singletons; the top ten hold more than 5.5%. Here the sequenced sample was peripheral blood, taken on day 0 of AZD1222 vaccination. These receptors all come from an adult in good health. Both conserved end residues are part of each CDR3. The D gene is left open where the match is weak. A clone size is listed for some rows: how often the clone was seen (once, few, many), or a class if it is expanded.

TRBV7-9	TRBJ2-7	TRBD2	.	TGTGCCAGCAGCTTAGCGGGCGGGAGTAAGTACGAGCAGTACTTC	CASSLAGGSKYEQYF
TRBV5-6	TRBJ1-1	.	few	TGTGCCAGCAGCCTCGGACACCGGAACACTGAAGCTTTCTTT	CASSLGHRNTEAFF
TRBV19	TRBJ2-7	TRBD1	.	TGTGCCAGTAGTACGAGGGGACAGGGGCACGGGAGTAATCGCGAGCAGTACTTC	CASSTRGQGHGSNREQYF
TRBV19	TRBJ1-2	TRBD1	.	TGTGCCAGTAGTATAGATCGGGGACAGGGGGCGACTGTTGGCTACACCTTC	CASSIDRGQGATVGYTF
TRBV3-1/TRBV3-2	TRBJ1-5	.	.	TGTGCCAGCACTCTTGGGGGGAATCAGCCCCAGCATTTT	CASTLGGNQPQHF
TRBV4-1	TRBJ2-2	.	few	TGCGCCAGCAGCCAAGTACTAGCTAGGACCGGGGAGCTGTTTTTT	CASSQVLARTGELFF
TRBV27	TRBJ1-2	.	.	TGTGCCAGCAGTAGTCTGGGGTATGGCTACACCTTC	CASSSLGYGYTF
TRBV9	TRBJ1-2	.	.	TGTGCCAGCAGCGTAGGGACTGACAACTATGGCTACACCTTC	CASSVGTDNYGYTF
TRBV27	TRBJ1-2	.	.	TGTGCCAGCAGTCCCCTTAGGACAAAAGGCTACACCTTC	CASSPLRTKGYTF
TRBV5-1	TRBJ2-6	TRBD1	.	TGCGCCAGCAGCTTGGGTTGGGTGGGGACAGGGCGCTCTGGGGCCAACGTCCTGACTTTC	CASSLGWVGTGRSGANVLTF
TRBV19	TRBJ1-6	.	.	TGTGCCAGTAGTATAGGGAGCTCCTATAATTCACCCCTCCACTTT	CASSIGSSYNSPLHF
TRBV6-5	TRBJ1-1	.	.	TGTGCCAGCAGTCCAACAGGTGATAAATCTGAAGCTTTCTTT	CASSPTGDKSEAFF
TRBV9	TRBJ2-5	.	.	TGTGCCAGCAGCGTAGGGGGAGAGACCCAGTACTTC	CASSVGGETQYF
TRBV5-1	TRBJ1-1	.	.	TGCGCCAGCCAAACGACAGAATTCACTGAAGCTTTCTTT	CASQTTEFTEAFF
TRBV7-6	TRBJ1-5	TRBD1	once	TGTGCCAGCAGCTTATTTCCAGGGGGCATCAATCAGCCCCAGCATTTT	CASSLFPGGINQPQHF
TRBV11-2	TRBJ2-7	.	.	TGTGCCAGCAGCTTAATGGCTAGTTGGTACGAGCAGTACTTC	CASSLMASWYEQYF
TRBV7-2	TRBJ2-1	.	.	TGTGCCAGCAGCTTAGAGGTAGGGTCCTACAATGAGCAGTTCTTC	CASSLEVGSYNEQFF
TRBV27	TRBJ1-6	.	.	TGTGCCAGCAGTTTCGGCCGCTCAAGCCTCCACTTT	CASSFGRSSLHF
TRBV7-9	TRBJ2-3	.	.	TGTGCGAGAGGGACCGGCACAGATACGCAGTATTTT	CARGTGTDTQYF
TRBV2	TRBJ1-2	TRBD1	.	TGTGCCAGCCCGGGACAGGGAAACCCCTATGCTGGCTACACCTTC	CASPGQGNPYAGYTF
TRBV11-3	TRBJ1-1	.	.	TGTGCCAGCAGCTTTTCGCAACGGTTTGGGCCGGATAATGCCGAAGCTTTCTTT	CASSFSQRFGPDNAEAFF
TRBV6-2/TRBV6-3	TRBJ2-5	.	.	TGTGCCAGCAGCCCTACGTTCCAAGAGACCCAGTACTTC	CASSPTFQETQYF
TRBV7-6	TRBJ1-1	.	.	TGTGCCAGCAGCTTAAAATCTGGGGACACTGAAGCTTTCTTT	CASSLKSGDTEAFF
TRBV5-1	TRBJ1-2	TRBD1	.	TGCGCCAGCAGCTTGGAGGGGCAGGGGGCAGGTGGCTACACCTTC	CASSLEGQGAGGYTF
TRBV5-1	TRBJ1-4	.	.	TGCGCCAGCTCGACGGCGACTAATGAAAAACTGTTTTTT	CASSTATNEKLFF
TRBV10-3	TRBJ1-2	.	.	TGTGCCATCAGCCTAGGGAGGGGCGCAGGGTATGGCTACACCTTC	CAISLGRGAGYGYTF
TRBV4-1	TRBJ2-5	.	.	TGCGCCAGCAGCCAAGATAGGGCCGCTGGGGAGACCCAGTACTTC	CASSQDRAAGETQYF
TRBV29-1	TRBJ2-2	TRBD2	.	TGCAGCGTTGAAGGTGTAAGGACTAGCGGGAAGAGTGGGGAGCTGTTTTTT	CSVEGVRTSGKSGELFF
TRBV7-2	TRBJ2-7	.	.	TGTGCCAGCAGCTTAGTTGGGTTCAAGGCCTACGAGCAGTACTTC	CASSLVGFKAYEQYF
TRBV6-2/TRBV6-3	TRBJ2-2	TRBD1	.	TGTGCCAGCAGTGAGACAGGGCTATACACCGGGGAGCTGTTTTTT	CASSETGLYTGELFF
TRBV6-2/TRBV6-3	TRBJ1-5	TRBD1	.	TGTGCCAGCAGTTACACAGGGGGCGCAGGAAATCAGCCCCAGCATTTT	CASSYTGGAGNQPQHF
TRBV15	TRBJ1-4	TRBD1	.	TGTGCCACCAGCAGAGGGGTGGACAGGGCGAGGGAAAAACTGTTTTTT	CATSRGVDRAREKLFF
TRBV9	TRBJ1-6	TRBD1	.	TGTGCCAGCAGCGCCCGACAGGGACAGAATTCACCCCTCCACTTT	CASSARQGQNSPLHF
TRBV4-1	TRBJ1-1	.	.	TGCGCCAGCAGCCAAGATTTGCCTTTTGTTGAAGCTTTCTTT	CASSQDLPFVEAFF
TRBV28	TRBJ1-4	.	.	TGTGCCAGCAGTCTAACGATAGGGTTAGATGAAAAACTGTTTTTT	CASSLTIGLDEKLFF
TRBV29-1	TRBJ1-2	TRBD1	.	TGCAGCGTTGAACAGGTCGGGACAGGGGGTGATGGCTACACCTTC	CSVEQVGTGGDGYTF
TRBV27	TRBJ1-2	.	once	TGTGCCAGCAGTTTAACGTCGGCGAACCGCGGGTTCTATGGCTACACCTTC	CASSLTSANRGFYGYTF
TRBV19	TRBJ1-5	.	.	TGTGCCAGTAGTATAGAAGGAGGGAATAGGAATCAGCCCCAGCATTTT	CASSIEGGNRNQPQHF
TRBV6-4	TRBJ2-1	TRBD2	.	TGTGCCAGCAGTGTTGAAGCGGGACACAATGAGCAGTTCTTC	CASSVEAGHNEQFF
TRBV27	TRBJ2-2	.	.	TGTGCCACCGGGAGGCGAGAAGGGGGCACCGGGGAGCTGTTTTTT	CATGRREGGTGELFF
TRBV6-4	TRBJ1-5	.	.	TGTGCCAGCCGGCCCCCGGGGCAGGGGCAGCCCCAGCATTTT	CASRPPGQGQPQHF
TRBV16	TRBJ1-1	.	.	TGTGCCAGCAGCCAATCTGGCAAGGCGAACACTGAAGCTTTCTTT	CASSQSGKANTEAFF
TRBV7-2	TRBJ1-1	.	.	TGTGCCAGCAGCTTAGAGGGCAGGGGCGGCACTGAAGCTTTCTTT	CASSLEGRGGTEAFF
TRBV3-1/TRBV3-2	TRBJ2-1	TRBD2	.	TGTGCCAGCAGCCAAGATGGAGTAGCGGGATTCTACAATGAGCAGTTCTTC	CASSQDGVAGFYNEQFF
TRBV11-1	TRBJ1-3	.	.	TGTGCCAGCAGCTCTAGCCCGGGGAGAAACACCATATATTTT	CASSSSPGRNTIYF
TRBV28	TRBJ1-2	.	.	TGTGCCAGCAGTACCGGGACCCGGGGCTACACCTTC	CASSTGTRGYTF
TRBV2	TRBJ1-6	.	.	TGTGCCAGCAGTGGCAAAGCAGGGGTTTGGGAGACATATAATTCACCCCTCCACTTT	CASSGKAGVWETYNSPLHF
TRBV19	TRBJ1-1	.	.	TGTGCCAGTAGTATAGATCCGGGCACTGAAGCTTTCTTT	CASSIDPGTEAFF
TRBV19	TRBJ1-2	.	once	TGTGCCAGTAGTATACGGGCTCTGGGGGATAATGGCTACACCTTC	CASSIRALGDNGYTF
TRBV11-3	TRBJ2-3	TRBD2	.	TGTGCCAGCAGCCTTTGGACTAGCGGGCGCAGCACAGATACGCAGTATTTT	CASSLWTSGRSTDTQYF
TRBV28	TRBJ1-3	.	.	TGTGCCAGCTTTAGCTCTGGAAACACCATATATTTT	CASFSSGNTIYF
TRBV18	TRBJ1-1	TRBD1	.	TGTGCCAGCTCACTCCGGGACAGGCCCTCTGAAGCTTTCTTT	CASSLRDRPSEAFF
TRBV7-9	TRBJ2-3	.	.	TGTGCCGTTTACCAGGGGACAAATACGCAGTATTTT	CAVYQGTNTQYF
TRBV30	TRBJ2-7	.	many	TGTGCCTGGAGTGTCGATAATAGGGGATACGAGCAGTACTTC	CAWSVDNRGYEQYF